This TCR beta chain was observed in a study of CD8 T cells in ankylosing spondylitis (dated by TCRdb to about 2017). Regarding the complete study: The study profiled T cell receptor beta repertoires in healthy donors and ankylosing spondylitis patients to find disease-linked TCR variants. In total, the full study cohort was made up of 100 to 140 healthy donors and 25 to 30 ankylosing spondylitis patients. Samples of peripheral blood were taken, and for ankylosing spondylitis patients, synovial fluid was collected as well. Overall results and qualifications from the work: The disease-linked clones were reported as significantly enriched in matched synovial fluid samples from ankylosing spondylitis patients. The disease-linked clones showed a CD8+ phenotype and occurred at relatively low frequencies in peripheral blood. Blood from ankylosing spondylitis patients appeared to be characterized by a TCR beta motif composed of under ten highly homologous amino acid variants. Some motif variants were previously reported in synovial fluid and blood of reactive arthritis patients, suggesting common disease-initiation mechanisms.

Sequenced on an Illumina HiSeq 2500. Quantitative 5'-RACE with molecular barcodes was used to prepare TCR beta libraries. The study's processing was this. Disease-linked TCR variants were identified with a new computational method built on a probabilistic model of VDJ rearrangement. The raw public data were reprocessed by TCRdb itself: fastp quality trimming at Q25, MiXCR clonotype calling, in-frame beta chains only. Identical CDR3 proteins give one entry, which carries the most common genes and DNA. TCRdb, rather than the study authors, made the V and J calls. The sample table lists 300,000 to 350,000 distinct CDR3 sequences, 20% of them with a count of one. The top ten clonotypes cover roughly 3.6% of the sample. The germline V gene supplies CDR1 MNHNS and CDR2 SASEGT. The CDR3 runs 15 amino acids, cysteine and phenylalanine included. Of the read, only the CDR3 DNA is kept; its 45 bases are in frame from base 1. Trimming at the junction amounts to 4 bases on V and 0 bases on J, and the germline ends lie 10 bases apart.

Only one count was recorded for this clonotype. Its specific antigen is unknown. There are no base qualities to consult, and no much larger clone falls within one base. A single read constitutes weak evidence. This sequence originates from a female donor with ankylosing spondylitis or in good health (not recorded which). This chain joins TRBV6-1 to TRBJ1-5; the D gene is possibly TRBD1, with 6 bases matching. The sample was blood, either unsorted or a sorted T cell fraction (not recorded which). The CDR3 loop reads CASSGTVYSNQPQHF. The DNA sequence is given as TGTGCCAGCAGTGGGACAGTCTATAGCAATCAGCCCCAGCATTTT.